This T cell receptor (beta chain) was captured in a study of identical twins listed by TCRdb under 2016. In the study overall: TCR alpha and beta repertoires from monozygotic twins, unrelated adults of various ages and cord blood were deep-sequenced to test whether fetal clonotypes persist. Replicate twin experiments were performed at different times using different library preparation protocols to rule out contamination. Broad study findings and their caveats: Fewer insertions were carried by abundant cord blood beta clonotypes; a weaker similar trend was observed in young adult naive repertoires, while no such trend was observed in memory repertoires. Because the same donors could not be followed over many years, the conclusions depended on cross-sectional statistical analysis. Excess twin sharing in beta out-of-frame sequences was weaker because fewer shared sequences lowered the signal-to-noise ratio. Out-of-frame TCR alpha sequences shared between twins showed an excess of low generation-probability sequences compared with coincidental sharing between unrelated individuals. Zero-insertion analyses could be partly confounded by invariant T cells such as MAIT and iNKT, though diverse VJ usage argued against such confounding for most clonotypes. Recombination models systematically underestimated out-of-frame TCR alpha sharing in monozygotic twins but agreed with sharing between unrelated individuals.

The CDR3, cysteine through phenylalanine, is 15 amino acids long. The CDR3 DNA has 45 bases and is translated from base 1. In the germline V gene (reference sequence), CDR1 corresponds to DFQATT and CDR2 to SNEGSKA. Cut back by 6 bases and 2 bases, the V and J ends lie 18 bases apart. Libraries were prepared through 5' RACE. Sequencing instrument: Illumina HiSeq 2000. Template switching added a universal primer binding site, and the final cDNA carried a unique molecular identifier that allowed TCR cDNA molecules to be counted accurately. Specific primers in the conserved constant-segment region were used to synthesize first-strand cDNA for the TCR alpha and beta chains. To control for contamination, each cDNA library was double barcoded with a SMART-Mk sample barcode plus Illumina barcodes. TruSeq adapter sequences along with Illumina sample barcodes were introduced in two successive PCR steps. Sequencing of the TCR alpha and beta cDNA libraries was done on the Illumina HiSeq platform using custom primers. The authors' analysis ran thus. MiGEC processed the raw reads to extract unique molecular identifiers, while MiXCR was used to determine the CDR3 positions. For each individual, recombination models were inferred using an EM algorithm with the repgenHMM and IGoR tools. Shared clonotypes were analyzed with the tcR package in R, and sharing was normalized by the product of cloneset sizes. To study raw recombination without the effects of thymic and clonal selection, out-of-frame nonproductive sequences were analyzed. TCRdb passed the public sequencing reads through fastp at Q25 and MiXCR, retaining productive beta sequences. For every CDR3 protein sequence, its rows merge into one entry that carries the most common genes and DNA. The V and J calls come from TCRdb's annotation, not from the publication. Within this sample are roughly 250,000 distinct CDR3 sequences, with 11% to 15% of them counted one time only. Clones ranked in the top ten supply around 9% of the sample.

Every donor was a healthy Caucasian. Using Miltenyi CD45RO+ enrichment and human naive T-cell isolation kits, memory (CD45RO+) and naive T cells were isolated from PBMC. Notes on this clonotype: The target of this receptor is not known. No clone much larger than this one lies a single base away; base qualities are absent.

The receptor comes from a young woman in good health. The sample taken for sequencing was memory (CD45RO+) T cells sorted from blood. The cell subset or site tag for this specimen amounts to: CD45RO+ enriched T cells. The V and J segments used are TRBV20-1 and TRBJ2-3; TRBD2 could be the D gene, as 6 bases match. Read as DNA, the sequence is TGCAGTGCCCTCTCCGGGACTGTCCTCACAGATACGCAGTATTTT. Translated, it gives CSALSGTVLTDTQYF.